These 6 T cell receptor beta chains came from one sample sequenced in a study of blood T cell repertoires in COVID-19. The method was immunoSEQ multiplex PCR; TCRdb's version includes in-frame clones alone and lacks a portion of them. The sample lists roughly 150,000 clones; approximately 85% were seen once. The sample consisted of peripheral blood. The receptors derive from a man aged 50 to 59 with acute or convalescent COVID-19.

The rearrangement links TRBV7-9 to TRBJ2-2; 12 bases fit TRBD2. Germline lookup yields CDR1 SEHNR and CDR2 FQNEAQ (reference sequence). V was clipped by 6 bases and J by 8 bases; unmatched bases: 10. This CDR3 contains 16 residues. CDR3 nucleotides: TGTGCCAGCAGGTCCCAACTAGCGGGAGGAGCGGGGGAGCTGTTTTTT. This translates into CASRSQLAGGAGELFF.

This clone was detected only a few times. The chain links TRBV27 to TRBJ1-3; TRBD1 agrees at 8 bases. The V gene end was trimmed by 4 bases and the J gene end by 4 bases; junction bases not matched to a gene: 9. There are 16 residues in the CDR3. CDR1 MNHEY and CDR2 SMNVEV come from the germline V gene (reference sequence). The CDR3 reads CASSSATGVAGNTIYF. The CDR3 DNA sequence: TGTGCCAGCAGTTCCGCGACAGGGGTGGCCGGAAACACCATATATTTT.

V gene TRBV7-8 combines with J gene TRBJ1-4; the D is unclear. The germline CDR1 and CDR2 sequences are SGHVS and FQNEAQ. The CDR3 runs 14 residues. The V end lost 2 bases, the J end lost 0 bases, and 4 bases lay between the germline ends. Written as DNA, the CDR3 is TGTGCCAGCAGCTTAACGGCAACTAATGAAAAACTGTTTTTT. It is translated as CASSLTATNEKLFF.

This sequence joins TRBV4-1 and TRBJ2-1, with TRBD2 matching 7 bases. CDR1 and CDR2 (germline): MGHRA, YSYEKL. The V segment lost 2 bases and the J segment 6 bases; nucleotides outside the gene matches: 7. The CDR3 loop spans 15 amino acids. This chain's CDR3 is CASSQMASGINEQFF. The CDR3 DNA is TGCGCCAGCAGCCAAATGGCTAGCGGAATCAATGAGCAGTTCTTC.

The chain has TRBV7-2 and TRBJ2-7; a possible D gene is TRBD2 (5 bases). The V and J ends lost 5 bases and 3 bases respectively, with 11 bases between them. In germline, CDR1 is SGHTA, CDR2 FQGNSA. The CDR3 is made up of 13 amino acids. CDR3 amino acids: CASSGADFYEQYF. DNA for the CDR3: TGTGCCAGCAGCGGTGCGGACTTCTACGAGCAGTACTTC.

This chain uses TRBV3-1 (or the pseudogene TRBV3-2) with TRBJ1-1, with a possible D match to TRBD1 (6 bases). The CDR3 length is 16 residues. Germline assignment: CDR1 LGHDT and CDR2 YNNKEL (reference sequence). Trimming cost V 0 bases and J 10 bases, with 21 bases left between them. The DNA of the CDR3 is TGTGCCAGCAGCCAAGACGGCCTACAGGGATCGTCGGCAGCTTTCTTT. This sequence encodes CASSQDGLQGSSAAFF.